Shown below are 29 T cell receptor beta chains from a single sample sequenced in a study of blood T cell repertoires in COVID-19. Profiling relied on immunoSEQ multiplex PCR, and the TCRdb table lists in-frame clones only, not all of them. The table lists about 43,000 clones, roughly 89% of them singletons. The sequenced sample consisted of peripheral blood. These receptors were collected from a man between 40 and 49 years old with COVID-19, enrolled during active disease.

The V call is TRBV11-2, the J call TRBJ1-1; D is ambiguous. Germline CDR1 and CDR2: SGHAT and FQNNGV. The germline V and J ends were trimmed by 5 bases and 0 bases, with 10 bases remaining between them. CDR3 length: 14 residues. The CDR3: CASSLTQLNTEAFF. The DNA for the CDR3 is TGTGCCAGCAGCCTGACACAGTTGAACACTGAAGCTTTCTTT. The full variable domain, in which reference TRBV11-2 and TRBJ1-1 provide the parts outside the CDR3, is EAGVAQSPRYKIIEKRQSVAFWCNPISGHATLYWYQQILGQGPKLLIQFQNNGVVDDSQLPKDRFSAERLKGVDSTLKIQPAKLEDSAVYLCASSLTQLNTEAFFGQGTRLTVV.

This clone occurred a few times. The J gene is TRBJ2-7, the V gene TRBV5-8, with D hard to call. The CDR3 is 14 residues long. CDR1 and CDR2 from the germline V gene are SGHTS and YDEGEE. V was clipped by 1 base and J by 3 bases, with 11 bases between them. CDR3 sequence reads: CASSLRLRNYEQYF. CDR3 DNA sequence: TGTGCCAGCAGCTTGAGACTTCGGAACTACGAGCAGTACTTC.

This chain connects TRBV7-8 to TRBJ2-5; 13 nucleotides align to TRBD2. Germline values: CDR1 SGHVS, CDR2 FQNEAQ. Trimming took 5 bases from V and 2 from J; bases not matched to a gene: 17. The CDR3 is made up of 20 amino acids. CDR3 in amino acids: CASSILAGGTTVTRQETQYF. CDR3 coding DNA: TGTGCCAGCAGCATACTAGCGGGGGGGACCACAGTTACCAGACAAGAGACCCAGTACTTC. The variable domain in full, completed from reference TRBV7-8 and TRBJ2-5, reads GAGVSQSPRYKVAKRGQDVALRCDPISGHVSLFWYQQALGQGPEFLTYFQNEAQLDKSGLPSDRFFAERPEGSVSTLKIQRTQQEDSAVYLCASSILAGGTTVTRQETQYFGPGTRLLVL.

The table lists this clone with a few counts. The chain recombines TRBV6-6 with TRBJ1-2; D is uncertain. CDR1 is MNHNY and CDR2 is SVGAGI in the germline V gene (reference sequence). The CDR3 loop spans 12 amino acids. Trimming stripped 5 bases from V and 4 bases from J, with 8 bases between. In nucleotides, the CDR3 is TGTGCCAGCAGTCCGACGGGCTATGGCTACACCTTC. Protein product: CASSPTGYGYTF.

In DNA, the CDR3 is TGTGCCAGCAGTTTATTCAGGACTGGGGCCAACGTCCTGACTTTC. Protein sequence: CASSLFRTGANVLTF. The chain employs TRBV28 and TRBJ2-6; D is uncertain. The germline V gene encodes CDR1 MDHEN and CDR2 SYDVKM. The V end was cut by 1 base, the J end by 2 bases, with 6 bases between. The CDR3 runs to 15 residues.

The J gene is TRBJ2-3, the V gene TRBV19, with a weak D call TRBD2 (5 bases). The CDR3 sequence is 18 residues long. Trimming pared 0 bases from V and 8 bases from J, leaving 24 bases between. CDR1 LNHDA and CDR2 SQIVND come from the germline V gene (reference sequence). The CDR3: CASSIDPPSVGERGTQYF. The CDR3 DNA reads TGTGCCAGTAGTATAGATCCGCCGTCGGTGGGAGAGAGAGGTACGCAGTATTTT. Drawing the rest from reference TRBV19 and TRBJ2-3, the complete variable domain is DGGITQSPKYLFRKEGQNVTLSCEQNLNHDAMYWYRQDPGQGLRLIYYSQIVNDFQKGDIAEGYSVSREKKESFPLTVTSAQKNPTAFYLCASSIDPPSVGERGTQYFGPGTRLTVL.

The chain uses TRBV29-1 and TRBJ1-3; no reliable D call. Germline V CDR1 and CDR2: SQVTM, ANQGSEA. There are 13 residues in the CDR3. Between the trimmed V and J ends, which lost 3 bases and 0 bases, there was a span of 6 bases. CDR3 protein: CSVEVSSGNTIYF. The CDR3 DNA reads TGCAGCGTTGAGGTCAGCTCTGGAAACACCATATATTTT.

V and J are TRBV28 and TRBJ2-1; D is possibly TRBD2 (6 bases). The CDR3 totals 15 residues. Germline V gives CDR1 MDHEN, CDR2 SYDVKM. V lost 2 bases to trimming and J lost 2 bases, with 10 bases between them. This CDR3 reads CASSLIGTAYNEQFF. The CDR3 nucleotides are TGTGCCAGCAGTTTAATCGGGACTGCCTACAATGAGCAGTTCTTC.

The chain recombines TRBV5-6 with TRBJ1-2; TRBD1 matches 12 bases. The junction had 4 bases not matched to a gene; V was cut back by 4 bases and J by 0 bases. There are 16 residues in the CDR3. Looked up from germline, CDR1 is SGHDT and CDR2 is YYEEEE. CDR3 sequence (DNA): TGTGCCAGCAGCATGGGGACAGGGGGCTCTAACTATGGCTACACCTTC. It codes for CASSMGTGGSNYGYTF.

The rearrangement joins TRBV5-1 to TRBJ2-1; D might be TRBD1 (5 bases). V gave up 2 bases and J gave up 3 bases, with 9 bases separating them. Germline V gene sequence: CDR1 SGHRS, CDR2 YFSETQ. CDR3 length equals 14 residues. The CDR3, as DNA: TGCGCCAGCAGCTTTGGGCAGGGCTACAATGAGCAGTTCTTC. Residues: CASSFGQGYNEQFF.

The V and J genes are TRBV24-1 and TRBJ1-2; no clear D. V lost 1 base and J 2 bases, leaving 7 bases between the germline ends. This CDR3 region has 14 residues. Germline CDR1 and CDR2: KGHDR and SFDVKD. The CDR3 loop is CATSDFTENYGYTF. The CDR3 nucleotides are TGTGCCACCAGTGATTTTACAGAGAACTATGGCTACACCTTC.

CDR3 sequence (DNA): TGTGCCAGTAGTCGACCGAACCTAGACAATGAGCAGTTCTTC. Translated, it gives CASSRPNLDNEQFF. The V call is TRBV19, the J call TRBJ2-1; no clear D. CDR3 size: 14 residues. Trimming removed 5 bases from V and 5 bases from J, with 13 bases in between. Looked up from germline, CDR1 is LNHDA and CDR2 is SQIVND (reference sequence).

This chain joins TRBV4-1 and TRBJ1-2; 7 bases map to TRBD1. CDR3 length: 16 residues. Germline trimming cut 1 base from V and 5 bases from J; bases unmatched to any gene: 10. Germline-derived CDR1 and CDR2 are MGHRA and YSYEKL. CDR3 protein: CASSQVEQGSAYGYTF. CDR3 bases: TGCGCCAGCAGCCAAGTGGAACAGGGGTCTGCTTATGGCTACACCTTC.

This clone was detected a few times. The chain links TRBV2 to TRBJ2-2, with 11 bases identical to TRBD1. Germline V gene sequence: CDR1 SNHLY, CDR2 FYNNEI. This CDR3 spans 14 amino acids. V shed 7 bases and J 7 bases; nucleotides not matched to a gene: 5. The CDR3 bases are TGTGCCAGCACCTGGACAGGGGGCGGCGGGGAGCTGTTTTTT. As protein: CASTWTGGGGELFF. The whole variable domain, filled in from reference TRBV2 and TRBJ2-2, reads EPEVTQTPSHQVTQMGQEVILRCVPISNHLYFYWYRQILGQKVEFLVSFYNNEISEKSEIFDDQFSVERPDGSNFTLKIRSTKLEDSAMYFCASTWTGGGGELFFGEGSRLTVL.

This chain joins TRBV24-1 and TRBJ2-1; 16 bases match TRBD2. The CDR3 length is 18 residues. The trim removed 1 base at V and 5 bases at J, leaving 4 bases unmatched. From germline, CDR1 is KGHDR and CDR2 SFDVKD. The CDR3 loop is CATSDFMGLAGGDNEQFF. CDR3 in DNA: TGTGCCACCAGTGATTTCATGGGACTAGCGGGAGGGGACAATGAGCAGTTCTTC.

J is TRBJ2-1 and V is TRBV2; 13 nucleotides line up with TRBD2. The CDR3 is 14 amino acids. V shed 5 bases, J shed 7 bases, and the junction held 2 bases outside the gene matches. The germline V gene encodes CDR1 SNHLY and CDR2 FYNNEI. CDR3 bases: TGTGCCAGCAGTACGGGACTAGCGGGGAATGAGCAGTTCTTC. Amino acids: CASSTGLAGNEQFF.

CDR3 in amino acids: CASSAGGAYNEQFF. The CDR3, as DNA: TGTGCCAGCAGTGCCGGGGGAGCCTACAATGAGCAGTTCTTC. The chain has TRBV2 and TRBJ2-1, with D perhaps matching TRBD2 (6 bases). The CDR3 loop spans 14 amino acids. Germline V gives CDR1 SNHLY, CDR2 FYNNEI. The V end was cut by 4 bases, the J end by 2 bases, with 9 bases between. The entire variable domain, with the rest obtained from reference TRBV2 and TRBJ2-1, is as follows: EPEVTQTPSHQVTQMGQEVILRCVPISNHLYFYWYRQILGQKVEFLVSFYNNEISEKSEIFDDQFSVERPDGSNFTLKIRSTKLEDSAMYFCASSAGGAYNEQFFGPGTRLTVL.

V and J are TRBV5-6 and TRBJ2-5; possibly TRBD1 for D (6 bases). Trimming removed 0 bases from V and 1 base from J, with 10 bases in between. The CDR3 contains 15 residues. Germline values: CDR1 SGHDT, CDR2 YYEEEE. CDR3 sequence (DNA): TGTGCCAGCAGCTTGGCGGGCAGGGGCCAAGAGACCCAGTACTTC. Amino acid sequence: CASSLAGRGQETQYF.

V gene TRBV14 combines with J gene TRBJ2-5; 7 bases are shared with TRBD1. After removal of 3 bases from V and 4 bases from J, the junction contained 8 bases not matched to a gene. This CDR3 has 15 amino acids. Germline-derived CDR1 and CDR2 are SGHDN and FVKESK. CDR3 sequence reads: CASSHIGAGGETQYF. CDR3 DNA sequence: TGTGCCAGCAGCCATATAGGGGCAGGGGGAGAGACCCAGTACTTC.

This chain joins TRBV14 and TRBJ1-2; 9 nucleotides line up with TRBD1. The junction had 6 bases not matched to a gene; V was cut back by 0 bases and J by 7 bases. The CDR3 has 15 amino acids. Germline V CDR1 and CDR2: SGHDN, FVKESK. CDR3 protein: CASSQEGQGTRGYTF. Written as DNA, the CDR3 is TGTGCCAGCAGCCAAGAGGGACAGGGTACGCGTGGCTACACCTTC.

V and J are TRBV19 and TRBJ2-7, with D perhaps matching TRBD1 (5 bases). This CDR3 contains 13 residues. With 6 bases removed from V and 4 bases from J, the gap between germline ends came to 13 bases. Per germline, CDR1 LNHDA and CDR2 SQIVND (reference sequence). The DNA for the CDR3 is TGTGCCAGTAGCTACGGAAGGGGATACGAGCAGTACTTC. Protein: CASSYGRGYEQYF.

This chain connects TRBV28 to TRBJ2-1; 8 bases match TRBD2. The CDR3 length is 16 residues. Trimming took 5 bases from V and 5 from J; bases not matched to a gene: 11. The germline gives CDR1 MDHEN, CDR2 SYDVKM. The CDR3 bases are TGTGCCAGCAGTCCTCGTTTAGCGGGAATAGACAATGAGCAGTTCTTC. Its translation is CASSPRLAGIDNEQFF.

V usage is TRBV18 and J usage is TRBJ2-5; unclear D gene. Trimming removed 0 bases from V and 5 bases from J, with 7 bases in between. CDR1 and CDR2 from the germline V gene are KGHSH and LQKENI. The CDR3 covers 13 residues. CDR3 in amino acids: CASSPPRRETQYF. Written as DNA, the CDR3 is TGTGCCAGCTCACCACCCCGGCGGGAGACCCAGTACTTC.

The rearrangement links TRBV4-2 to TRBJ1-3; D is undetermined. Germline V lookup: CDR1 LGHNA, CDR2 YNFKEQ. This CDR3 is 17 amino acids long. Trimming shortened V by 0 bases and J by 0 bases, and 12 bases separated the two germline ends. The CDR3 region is CASSQDRIPYSGNTIYF. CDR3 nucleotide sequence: TGTGCCAGCAGCCAAGATAGAATACCGTACTCTGGAAACACCATATATTTT.

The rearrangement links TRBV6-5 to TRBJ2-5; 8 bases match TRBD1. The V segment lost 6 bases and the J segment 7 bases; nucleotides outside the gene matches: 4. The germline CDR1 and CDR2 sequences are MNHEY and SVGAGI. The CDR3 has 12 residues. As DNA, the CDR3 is TGTGCCAGCAGCTCCGGGACAGGGACCCAGTACTTC. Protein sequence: CASSSGTGTQYF.

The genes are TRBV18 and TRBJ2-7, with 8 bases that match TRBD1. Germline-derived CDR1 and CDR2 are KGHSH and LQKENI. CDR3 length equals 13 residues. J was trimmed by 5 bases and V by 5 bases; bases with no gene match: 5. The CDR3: CASSGQGLHEQYF. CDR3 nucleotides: TGTGCCAGCTCAGGACAGGGTCTCCACGAGCAGTACTTC.

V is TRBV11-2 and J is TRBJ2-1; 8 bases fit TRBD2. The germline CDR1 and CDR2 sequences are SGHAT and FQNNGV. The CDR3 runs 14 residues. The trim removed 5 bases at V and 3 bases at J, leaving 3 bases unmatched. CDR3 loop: CASSLSGNYNEQFF. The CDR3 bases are TGTGCCAGCAGCCTTAGCGGGAACTACAATGAGCAGTTCTTC.

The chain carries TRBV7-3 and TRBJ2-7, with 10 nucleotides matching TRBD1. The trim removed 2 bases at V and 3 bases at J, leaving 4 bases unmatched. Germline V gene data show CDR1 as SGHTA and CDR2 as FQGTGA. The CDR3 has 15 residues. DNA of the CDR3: TGTGCCAGCAGCTTAGCCGGGACAGGGGACTACGAGCAGTACTTC. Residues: CASSLAGTGDYEQYF.

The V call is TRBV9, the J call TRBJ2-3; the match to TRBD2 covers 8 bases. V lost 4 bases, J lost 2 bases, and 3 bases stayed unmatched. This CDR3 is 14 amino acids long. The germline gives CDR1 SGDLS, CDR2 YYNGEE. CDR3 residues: CASSREGFTDTQYF. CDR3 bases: TGTGCCAGCAGCCGGGAGGGATTCACAGATACGCAGTATTTT.